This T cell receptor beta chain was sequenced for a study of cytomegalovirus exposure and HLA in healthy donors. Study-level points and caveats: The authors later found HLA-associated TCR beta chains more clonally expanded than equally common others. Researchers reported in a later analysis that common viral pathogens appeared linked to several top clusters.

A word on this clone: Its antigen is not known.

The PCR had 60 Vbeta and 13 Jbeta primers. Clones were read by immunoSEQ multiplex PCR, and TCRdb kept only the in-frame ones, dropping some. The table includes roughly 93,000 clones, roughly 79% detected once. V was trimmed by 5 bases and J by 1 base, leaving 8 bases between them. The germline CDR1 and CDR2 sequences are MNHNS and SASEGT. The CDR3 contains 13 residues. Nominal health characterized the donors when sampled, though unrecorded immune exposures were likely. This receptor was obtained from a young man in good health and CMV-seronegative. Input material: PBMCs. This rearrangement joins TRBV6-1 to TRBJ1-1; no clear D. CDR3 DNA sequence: TGTGCCAGCAGTCAGTCACCGAACACTGAAGCTTTCTTT. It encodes CASSQSPNTEAFF.